This T cell receptor (beta chain) stems from a study of blood T cell repertoires in COVID-19. Background on the study: From the United States, Italy and Spain came samples of acute and convalescent COVID-19. From T cells, B-cell-depleted T cells, or PBMCs came the material, which was cDNA or gDNA.

Original data processing: Cell counts per sample came from amplifying reference gene primers. Here immunoSEQ multiplex PCR was the method, and the copy in TCRdb shows in-frame clones only, minus some. That table furnishes V, J and clone size, whereas the DNA furnished D and trimming. Of over 80,000 clones listed, around nine tenths are singletons. The sequence came from a man of 80 years or more with active or convalescent COVID-19. Sequenced material: peripheral blood.

The CDR3 nucleotides are TGTGCCAGCAGTGAGGCGCGGCGGGGAACCTACAATGAGCAGTTCTTC. This gives the protein CASSEARRGTYNEQFF. The chain recombines TRBV25-1 with TRBJ2-1; D may be TRBD2 (6 bases). V lost 3 bases and J 2 bases, leaving 14 bases between the germline ends. This CDR3 comprises 16 residues. Germline V gives CDR1 MGHDK, CDR2 SYGVNS.